What follows are 14 T cell receptor beta chains derived from one specimen sequenced in a study of CD8 T cells in Susac syndrome (dated 2019 in TCRdb). Libraries were constructed by the immunoSEQ multiplex PCR assay. RNA was extracted using the RNeasy kit, and roughly 0.45 to 1 microgram was reverse transcribed with random hexamers. Using fastp trimming at Q25 and MiXCR clonotype assembly, TCRdb reanalyzed the public sequencing data and kept in-frame beta chains. Each CDR3 protein appears once, grouped with its most common genes and DNA. This sample has about 120,000 distinct CDR3 sequences in its table, and under 96% of those were observed once. Roughly 0.14% of the sample goes to the ten largest clones. The sequenced sample consisted of CD4+ T cells from PBMCs. These receptors all come from a human donor with Susac syndrome.

The gene calls are TRBV3-1 and TRBJ2-7; no definite D call. V gave up 4 bases and J gave up 4 bases, with 5 bases separating them. CDR1 is LGHDT and CDR2 is YNNKEL in the germline V gene (reference sequence). The CDR3 has 11 amino acids. CDR3 coding DNA: TGTGCCAGCAGCCGCCGTTACGAGCAGTACTTC. Amino acids: CASSRRYEQYF.

The V and J genes are TRBV11-2 and TRBJ1-1; TRBD1 matches at 9 bases. Unmatched junction bases numbered 9, after V lost 3 bases and J lost 4 bases. The germline V gene has CDR1 SGHAT and CDR2 FQNNGV. The CDR3 totals 16 residues. In nucleotides, the CDR3 is TGTGCCAGCAGCTTGTCGGGACAGGGAACCCCCACTGAAGCTTTCTTT. This codes for CASSLSGQGTPTEAFF.

The rearrangement uses TRBV5-1 and TRBJ2-7; 11 positions agree with TRBD2. CDR1 is SGHRS, CDR2 YFSETQ, per germline. Unmatched junction bases numbered 2, after V lost 4 bases and J lost 2 bases. This CDR3 comprises 14 residues. In nucleotides, the CDR3 is TGCGCCAGCAGCCCGACTAGCGGGACCTACGAGCAGTACTTC. It encodes CASSPTSGTYEQYF. Filled out from reference TRBV5-1 and TRBJ2-7, the complete variable domain reads KAGVTQTPRYLIKTRGQQVTLSCSPISGHRSVSWYQQTPGQGLQFLFEYFSETQRNKGNFPGRFSGRQFSNSRSEMNVSTLELGDSALYLCASSPTSGTYEQYFGPGTRLTVT.

This chain links TRBV29-1 with TRBJ1-4, with D maybe TRBD1 (6 bases). Germline V lookup: CDR1 SQVTM, CDR2 ANQGSEA. The CDR3 sequence is 13 residues long. Trimming removed 6 bases at V and 6 bases at J, with 14 bases between. The chain's CDR3 is CSVATGGYEKLFF. The CDR3 DNA follows: TGCAGCGTCGCGACAGGAGGGTATGAAAAACTGTTTTTT.

The rearrangement links TRBV19 to TRBJ1-1; tentatively, D is TRBD1 (5 bases). Germline V gene lookup returns CDR1 LNHDA and CDR2 SQIVND (reference sequence). The V end lost 3 bases, the J end lost 2 bases, and 13 bases lay between the germline ends. This CDR3 region has 15 residues. The CDR3 sequence: CASSILGVPNTEAFF. The CDR3 DNA sequence: TGTGCCAGTAGTATTCTGGGGGTTCCCAACACTGAAGCTTTCTTT.

This clonotype came up once. The genes are TRBV12-3 or TRBV12-4 and TRBJ2-3; 10 positions match TRBD2. CDR3 length: 15 residues. The V gene end was trimmed by 6 bases and the J gene end by 2 bases; junction bases not matched to a gene: 5. This CDR3 reads CASRLAGAATDTQYF. The CDR3 nucleotides are TGTGCCAGCAGGCTAGCGGGAGCGGCCACAGATACGCAGTATTTT.

V gene TRBV5-4 combines with J gene TRBJ2-5, with no clear D. CDR3 length: 13 amino acids. V lost 4 bases, J lost 5 bases, and 12 bases lay in between. Germline V lookup: CDR1 SGHNT, CDR2 YYREEE (reference sequence). The CDR3 loop reads CASSPDVEETQYF. The CDR3, as DNA: TGTGCCAGCAGCCCGGACGTGGAGGAGACCCAGTACTTC.

This clonotype occurred once. The chain combines TRBV29-1 with TRBJ2-7; 9 positions agree with TRBD1. Losses at the gene ends were 5 bases for V and 2 bases for J; bases not matched to a gene: 10. Per the germline V gene, CDR1 is SQVTM and CDR2 is ANQGSEA. There are 15 residues in the CDR3. The CDR3 sequence: CSVQNGQGPAYEQYF. The CDR3 DNA follows: TGCAGCGTTCAAAACGGACAGGGGCCGGCCTACGAGCAGTACTTC.

The gene calls are TRBV28 and TRBJ2-4; the D gene is possibly TRBD2 (5 bases). Trimming left V 6 bases short and J 0 bases short, with 12 bases between. CDR3 length: 15 amino acids. Germline-derived CDR1 and CDR2 are MDHEN and SYDVKM. The CDR3 region has the DNA TGTGCCAGCAGCACGCAAGGACTAGCCAAAAACATTCAGTACTTC. Its translation: CASSTQGLAKNIQYF.

The chain uses TRBV4-3 and TRBJ1-2; 7 bases line up with TRBD1. Germline V gene lookup returns CDR1 LGHNA and CDR2 YSLEER. V dropped 0 bases and J dropped 7; count of bases not matched to a gene: 5. CDR3 size: 14 residues. The CDR3 reads CASSQDTGASGYTF. The CDR3 region has the DNA TGCGCCAGCAGCCAAGATACAGGGGCGTCTGGCTACACCTTC.

The chain is built from TRBV30 and TRBJ2-3; TRBD2 matches at 8 bases. This CDR3 is 15 amino acids long. J was trimmed by 4 bases and V by 0 bases; bases with no gene match: 6. The germline V gene has CDR1 GTSNPN and CDR2 SVGIG (reference sequence). CDR3 in DNA: TGTGCCTGGAGTGTACTAGCGGAAGGCCCAGATACGCAGTATTTT. This codes for CAWSVLAEGPDTQYF.

V usage is TRBV7-2 and J usage is TRBJ2-5, with D perhaps TRBD2 (5 bases). The CDR3 sequence is 16 residues long. Trimming shortened V by 0 bases and J by 5 bases, and 16 bases separated the two germline ends. CDR1 is SGHTA and CDR2 is FQGNSA in the germline V gene. The CDR3: CASSLALRGSEETQYF. Here the CDR3 DNA reads TGTGCCAGCAGCTTAGCGCTTCGAGGGAGTGAGGAGACCCAGTACTTC.

This rearrangement joins TRBV7-9 to TRBJ2-3; 7 positions agree with TRBD1. Trimming at V came to 1 base and at J to 3 bases, leaving 1 base not matched to a gene. CDR1 and CDR2 (germline): SEHNR, FQNEAQ (reference sequence). There are 14 residues in the CDR3. This chain's CDR3 is CASSLDRGTDTQYF. CDR3 sequence (DNA): TGTGCCAGCAGCTTAGACAGGGGTACAGATACGCAGTATTTT.

Here the CDR3 DNA reads TGTGCCTGGAGTTATTCAGAGGTCCGGAATGAGCAGTTCTTC. Encoded protein: CAWSYSEVRNEQFF. The V gene is TRBV30, the J gene TRBJ2-1; D is unclear. Germline assignment: CDR1 GTSNPN and CDR2 SVGIG (reference sequence). With 2 bases removed from V and 7 bases from J, the gap between germline ends came to 15 bases. This CDR3 spans 14 amino acids.